The 24 T cell receptor beta chains in this list originate from one sample, sequenced in a study of T cell repertoires in cytomegalovirus infection. A single record per CDR3 protein comes from TCRdb applying MiXCR to the reads. The table has fewer than 550,000 distinct CDR3 sequences, 10% to 12% seen once. The material sequenced was PBMCs. These receptors all come from a human donor in good health (CMV status not recorded). Some clones in this sample may be carry-over from other donors' samples.

This clonotype was detected many times. The V gene is TRBV7-8, the J gene TRBJ1-4; the D gene is possibly TRBD1 (6 bases). Trimming removed 5 bases from V and 5 bases from J, with 18 bases in between. The CDR3 extends over 16 amino acids. Germline values: CDR1 SGHVS, CDR2 FQNEAQ. Here the CDR3 DNA reads TGTGCCAGCAGCCGTACGTTCTGGGGGCGGAATGAAAAACTGTTTTTT. Its protein product is CASSRTFWGRNEKLFF.

V usage is TRBV7-2 and J usage is TRBJ2-4; D might be TRBD2 (5 bases). V gave up 1 base and J gave up 4 bases, with 11 bases separating them. CDR3 length equals 15 residues. The germline gives CDR1 SGHTA, CDR2 FQGNSA. CDR3 loop: CASSLVAGLKNIQYF. Here the CDR3 DNA reads TGTGCCAGCAGCTTAGTTGCAGGACTGAAAAACATTCAGTACTTC. Supplemented by reference TRBV7-2 and TRBJ2-4, the full variable domain reads GAGVSQSPSNKVTEKGKDVELRCDPISGHTALYWYRQSLGQGLEFLIYFQGNSAPDKSGLPSDRFSAERTGGSVSTLTIQRTQQEDSAVYLCASSLVAGLKNIQYFGAGTRLSVL.

This clonotype was seen only a few times. The V and J genes are TRBV4-2 and TRBJ2-1, with 9 bases identical to TRBD1. The CDR3 spans 16 residues. Germline CDR1 LGHNA, CDR2 YNFKEQ. V lost 0 bases to trimming and J lost 7 bases; unmatched junction nucleotides: 7. The CDR3 loop reads CASSQERRDRVNEQFF. Here the CDR3 DNA reads TGTGCCAGCAGCCAAGAACGTCGGGACAGGGTAAATGAGCAGTTCTTC.

This rearrangement joins TRBV18 to TRBJ1-1, with 8 bases aligning to TRBD1. With 4 bases clipped from V and 6 bases from J, the junction kept 7 bases outside the gene matches. The CDR3 contains 14 residues. Germline lookup yields CDR1 KGHSH and CDR2 LQKENI. DNA for the CDR3: TGTGCCAGCTCACGGGAGACAGGGGAGTCTGAAGCTTTCTTT. Translating gives CASSRETGESEAFF.

This clonotype has more than one count but fewer than ten. The chain couples TRBV3-1 to TRBJ2-7; 8 positions match TRBD1. Germline V gene lookup returns CDR1 LGHDT and CDR2 YNNKEL (reference sequence). With V trimmed by 5 bases and J by 0 bases, 6 bases remained unmatched. The CDR3 contains 15 residues. DNA of the CDR3: TGTGCCAGCAGCTACCCCGGACAGGGCTCCTACGAGCAGTACTTC. Amino acids: CASSYPGQGSYEQYF.

The V gene is TRBV18, the J gene TRBJ2-7, with 7 nucleotides matching TRBD1. Germline V lookup: CDR1 KGHSH, CDR2 LQKENI. There are 16 residues in the CDR3. V shed 3 bases and J 5 bases; nucleotides not matched to a gene: 13. DNA for the CDR3: TGTGCCAGCTCACCGTCACCGGGACAGAGTTGGGACGAGCAGTACTTC. Protein: CASSPSPGQSWDEQYF.

This clonotype is a singleton in its sample. This sequence joins TRBV7-9 and TRBJ1-2; possible D gene TRBD1, 6 bases. CDR3 length: 16 residues. Germline CDR1 is SEHNR and CDR2 is FQNEAQ (reference sequence). The V end lost 5 bases, the J end lost 1 base, and 17 bases lay between the germline ends. Here the CDR3 reads CASSAKGTTINYGYTF. CDR3 in DNA: TGTGCCAGCAGCGCTAAAGGGACAACTATTAACTATGGCTACACCTTC. Filled out from reference TRBV7-9 and TRBJ1-2, the complete variable domain reads DTGVSQNPRHKITKRGQNVTFRCDPISEHNRLYWYRQTLGQGPEFLTYFQNEAQLEKSRLLSDRFSAERPKGSFSTLEIQRTEQGDSAMYLCASSAKGTTINYGYTFGSGTRLTVV.

This rearrangement joins TRBV11-2 to TRBJ2-5; weak D call: TRBD2 (6 bases). The CDR3 loop spans 15 amino acids. V lost 5 bases and J 5 bases, leaving 18 bases between the germline ends. Germline V gene data show CDR1 as SGHAT and CDR2 as FQNNGV. The CDR3 sequence: CASSHLGEARETQYF. As DNA, the CDR3 is TGTGCCAGCAGCCACCTTGGGGAGGCAAGGGAGACCCAGTACTTC.

This clonotype was seen only a few times. This rearrangement joins TRBV19 to TRBJ1-1, with 8 positions matching TRBD1. The length of the CDR3 is 15 residues. Germline V gives CDR1 LNHDA, CDR2 SQIVND (reference sequence). After removal of 6 bases from V and 6 bases from J, the junction contained 12 bases not matched to a gene. The chain's CDR3 is CASSTPRGRMAEAFF. The CDR3 DNA sequence: TGTGCCAGTAGCACCCCCAGGGGGCGCATGGCTGAAGCTTTCTTT.

The chain couples TRBV20-1 to TRBJ2-1; D might be TRBD1 or TRBD2, each matching 5 bases. The CDR3 has 13 residues. Between the trimmed V and J ends, which lost 4 bases and 6 bases, there was a span of 13 bases. Germline CDR1 DFQATT, CDR2 SNEGSKA (reference sequence). CDR3 DNA sequence: TGCAGTGCTACCCAACTTGGGGGCAATGAGCAGTTCTTC. It codes for CSATQLGGNEQFF.

This clonotype has at least ten counts. The chain uses TRBV11-2 and TRBJ1-1; D is possibly TRBD1 (5 bases). The CDR3 is made up of 15 amino acids. Trimming took 1 base from V and 2 from J, leaving 11 bases between them. Looked up from germline, CDR1 is SGHAT and CDR2 is FQNNGV. The CDR3 nucleotides read TGTGCCAGCAGCTTAGGAGAGACAGTTAACACTGAAGCTTTCTTT. Translation: CASSLGETVNTEAFF.

This clonotype was seen many times. J is TRBJ2-7 and V is TRBV15, with 7 bases lining up with TRBD1. The germline CDR1 and CDR2 sequences are LNHNV and YYDKDF (reference sequence). This CDR3 contains 14 residues. Trimming at V came to 5 bases and at J to 1 base, leaving 5 bases not matched to a gene. The CDR3 DNA reads as TGTGCCACCAGCGTAAACAGGGGATCCTACGAGCAGTACTTC. Its translation is CATSVNRGSYEQYF.

To note about this clonotype: A read error may explain this, as a much larger clone is one base away. V and J are TRBV5-1 and TRBJ2-3; TRBD2 is a possible D gene (5 bases). From germline, CDR1 is SGHRS and CDR2 YFSETQ. The CDR3 spans 13 residues. CDR3 in amino acids: CASSWRAGDTQNF. CDR3 DNA: TGCGCCAGTTCCTGGCGGGCCGGGGATACGCAGAATTTT. Together with reference TRBV5-1 and TRBJ2-3, the CDR3 gives the full variable domain: KAGVTQTPRYLIKTRGQQVTLSCSPISGHRSVSWYQQTPGQGLQFLFEYFSETQRNKGNFPGRFSGRQFSNSRSEMNVSTLELGDSALYLCASSWRAGDTQNFGPGTRLTVL.

The table lists this clonotype with many counts. The rearrangement uses TRBV7-8 and TRBJ2-3; a weak D match, TRBD2 (5 bases). With 5 bases removed from V and 4 bases from J, the gap between germline ends came to 10 bases. This CDR3 is built from 13 residues. CDR1 and CDR2 (germline): SGHVS, FQNEAQ. The CDR3 sequence is CASSLLAPDTQYF. The CDR3 DNA is TGTGCCAGCAGCCTTCTAGCACCAGATACGCAGTATTTT.

This clonotype was observed a handful of times. This chain links TRBV27 with TRBJ1-5; 7 bases align to TRBD1. V shed 5 bases and J 4 bases; nucleotides not matched to a gene: 14. The CDR3 consists of 17 residues. Germline-derived CDR1 and CDR2 are MNHEY and SMNVEV (reference sequence). The CDR3 DNA sequence: TGTGCCAGCAGTCCGGACAGGAGCCTTATACAAAATCAGCCCCAGCATTTT. Encoded protein: CASSPDRSLIQNQPQHF.

This clonotype came up many times. The gene calls are TRBV7-3 and TRBJ2-3; 11 bases align to TRBD2. The CDR3 is made up of 16 amino acids. The V segment lost 5 bases and the J segment 1 base; nucleotides outside the gene matches: 5. Germline assignment: CDR1 SGHTA and CDR2 FQGTGA. In DNA, the CDR3 is TGTGCCAGCAGCCCATATAGCGGGAGGGGCACAGATACGCAGTATTTT. This translates into CASSPYSGRGTDTQYF.

This clonotype was recorded at least ten times. The chain couples TRBV7-2 to TRBJ2-2, with D maybe TRBD1 (5 bases). The CDR3 runs to 15 residues. V was cut by 5 bases and J by 5 bases, with 15 bases left in between. In germline, CDR1 is SGHTA, CDR2 FQGNSA. This CDR3 reads CASSLATGATGELFF. The CDR3 coding sequence is TGTGCCAGCAGCCTCGCCACAGGCGCTACCGGGGAGCTGTTTTTT.

In this sample, this clonotype turned up many times. V is TRBV12-3 or TRBV12-4 and J is TRBJ2-3; unclear D gene. Trimming cost V 3 bases and J 4 bases, with 8 bases left between them. The length of the CDR3 is 13 residues. The CDR3 loop reads CASSFAGADTQYF. The CDR3 DNA follows: TGTGCCAGCAGTTTCGCAGGAGCAGATACGCAGTATTTT.

This clonotype was observed a few times. J is TRBJ1-2 and V is TRBV25-1, with 7 bases fitting TRBD1. The CDR3 spans 14 residues. Per germline, CDR1 MGHDK and CDR2 SYGVNS. The J segment lost 8 bases and the V segment lost 3 bases, leaving 9 bases of the junction unmatched. The CDR3 is CASSDPTGTAGYTF. CDR3 nucleotides: TGTGCCAGCAGTGACCCGACAGGGACCGCAGGCTACACCTTC.

This clonotype appeared a few times. The genes are TRBV30 and TRBJ2-3; perhaps TRBD1 as D (6 bases). CDR1 is GTSNPN, CDR2 SVGIG, per germline (reference sequence). Trimming pared 2 bases from V and 2 bases from J, leaving 8 bases between. The CDR3 extends over 13 amino acids. In DNA, the CDR3 is TGTGCCTGGAGTAGGGACAACACAGATACGCAGTATTTT. It yields the protein CAWSRDNTDTQYF.

The V and J genes are TRBV13 and TRBJ1-5, with 9 bases matching TRBD1. CDR3 length: 16 amino acids. The V and J ends lost 4 bases and 2 bases, in that order; junction bases with no gene match: 6. Germline assignment: CDR1 PRHDT and CDR2 FYEKMQ (reference sequence). CDR3 DNA: TGTGCCAGCAGCTCCCGAGGGACAGGGCGCAATCAGCCCCAGCATTTT. The encoded protein is CASSSRGTGRNQPQHF.

This clonotype was seen ten or more times. V gene TRBV11-3 combines with J gene TRBJ2-1, with D possibly called TRBD1 or TRBD2 (5 bases each). V was pared by 5 bases and J by 12 bases, with 23 bases between. CDR1 is SGHNT, CDR2 YENEEA, per germline. The CDR3 has 15 amino acids. The CDR3 loop is CASSPNGDARKRQFF. The CDR3 bases are TGTGCCAGCAGCCCCAACGGGGACGCACGCAAGCGGCAGTTCTTC.

This clonotype was detected many times. CDR3 residues: CASSDVAGSYEQYF. The CDR3 DNA is TGCGCCAGCAGCGACGTTGCGGGGTCCTACGAGCAGTACTTC. The genes are TRBV5-1 and TRBJ2-7, with a tentative D call TRBD2 (6 bases). The CDR3 runs to 14 residues. V shed 4 bases and J shed 1 base, with 12 bases lying between them. Germline CDR1 and CDR2: SGHRS and YFSETQ.

This clonotype has only a few counts. V usage is TRBV29-1 and J usage is TRBJ2-4; D is ambiguous. The CDR3 sequence is 15 residues long. Per germline, CDR1 SQVTM and CDR2 ANQGSEA. The V gene lost 2 bases and the J gene lost 5 bases, with 16 bases spanning the gap. CDR3 bases: TGCAGCGTTGAACAACGGGTGCGGCTTGAAAACATTCAGTACTTC. Translating gives CSVEQRVRLENIQYF.